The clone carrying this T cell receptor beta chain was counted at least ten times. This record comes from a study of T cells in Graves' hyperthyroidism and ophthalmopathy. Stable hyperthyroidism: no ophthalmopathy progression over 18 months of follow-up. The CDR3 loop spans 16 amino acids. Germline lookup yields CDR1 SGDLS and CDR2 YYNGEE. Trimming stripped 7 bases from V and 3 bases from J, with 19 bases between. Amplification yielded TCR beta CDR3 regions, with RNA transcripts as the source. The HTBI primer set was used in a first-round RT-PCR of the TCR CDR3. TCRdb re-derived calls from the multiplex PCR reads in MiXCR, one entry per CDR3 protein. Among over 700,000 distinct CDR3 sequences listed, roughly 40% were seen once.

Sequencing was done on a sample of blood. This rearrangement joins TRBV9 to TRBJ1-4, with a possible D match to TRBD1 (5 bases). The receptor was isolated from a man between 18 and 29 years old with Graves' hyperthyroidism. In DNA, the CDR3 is TGTGCCAGCGGGAGTGGTCGTAGAGGGGCTAATGAAAAACTGTTTTTT. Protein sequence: CASGSGRRGANEKLFF.